These 19 T cell receptor beta chains came from one sample sequenced in a study of vaccination and CD4 T cells after COVID-19. Sample treatment: approximately nine-day PBMC culture with coronavirus spike peptide pools or control peptides (ViraFEST assay). Their cognate antigens are unknown. The Oncomine TCR Beta short-read assay generated sequence data from the DNA of cultured CD4+ T cells. TCRdb independently ran MiXCR on the PCR reads; one entry per CDR3 protein. The sample records about 15,000 distinct CDR3 sequences, roughly 43% being singletons. Material for sequencing was CD4+ T cells from blood, cultured in vitro. Source of these receptors: a human donor who had recovered from COVID-19.

The chain combines TRBV7-9 with TRBJ1-2, with D uncertain. CDR1 is SEHNR, CDR2 FQNEAQ, per germline (reference sequence). Trimming removed 1 base from V and 5 bases from J, with 5 bases in between. CDR3 length: 12 residues. The CDR3, as DNA: TGTGCCAGCAGCTTAGAAGGATATGGCTACACCTTC. Translating gives CASSLEGYGYTF.

In its sample, this clonotype was seen a few times. The chain combines TRBV11-2 with TRBJ2-7; D remains unclear. This CDR3 spans 15 amino acids. Germline-derived CDR1 and CDR2 are SGHAT and FQNNGV. The V and J ends lost 3 bases and 2 bases respectively, with 14 bases between them. CDR3 nucleotide sequence: TGTGCCAGCAGCTTCCCGAGCTCGGGCGCCTACGAGCAGTACTTC. Translated, it gives CASSFPSSGAYEQYF.

This clonotype was picked up a small number of times. The genes are TRBV10-1 and TRBJ1-1; 8 positions agree with TRBD1. Trimming cost V 6 bases and J 2 bases; bases outside gene matches: 5. Germline assignment: CDR1 WNHNN and CDR2 SYGVQD (reference sequence). The CDR3 covers 14 residues. The CDR3 loop is CASRAGTGNTEAFF. The CDR3 DNA reads as TGCGCCAGCAGAGCCGGGACAGGTAACACTGAAGCTTTCTTT.

In this sample, this clonotype turned up a few times. The chain is built from TRBV4-2 and TRBJ2-1; 8 positions agree with TRBD1. The CDR3 is 15 amino acids. CDR1 is LGHNA, CDR2 YNFKEQ, per germline. V shed 1 base and J 6 bases; nucleotides not matched to a gene: 5. The CDR3 is CASSQVGQGSNEQFF. DNA of the CDR3: TGTGCCAGCAGCCAAGTAGGACAGGGTAGCAATGAGCAGTTCTTC.

This clonotype was counted between two and nine times. The junction differs from germline at one of its ends, possibly a read error. The V and J genes are TRBV7-2 and TRBJ1-1; D gene unclear. Germline CDR1 is SGHTA and CDR2 is FQGNSA. The CDR3 has 15 residues. The CDR3 spells CASRLGRVSNTEAFF. The CDR3 DNA is TGTGCCAGCAGATTAGGGCGGGTCTCGAACACTGAAGCTTTCTTT. The complete variable domain, with remaining parts taken from reference TRBV7-2 and TRBJ1-1, reads GAGVSQSPSNKVTEKGKDVELRCDPISGHTALYWYRQSLGQGLEFLIYFQGNSAPDKSGLPSDRFSAERTGGSVSTLTIQRTQQEDSAVYLCASRLGRVSNTEAFFGQGTRLTVV.

V and J are TRBV7-9 and TRBJ2-5; perhaps TRBD2 as D (7 bases). V was shortened by 5 bases and J by 6 bases, with 22 bases between the two germline ends. The germline gives CDR1 SEHNR, CDR2 FQNEAQ (reference sequence). The CDR3 consists of 16 residues. CDR3 sequence: CASSPVGGGPVKTQYF. The CDR3 nucleotides read TGTGCCAGCAGCCCGGTAGGGGGAGGGCCCGTAAAGACCCAGTACTTC.

The V call is TRBV6-1, the J call TRBJ1-5; TRBD1 agrees at 10 bases. Germline CDR1 is MNHNS and CDR2 is SASEGT. The CDR3 length is 16 residues. Trimming took 5 bases from V and 3 from J; bases not matched to a gene: 7. DNA for the CDR3: TGTGCCAGCAGTCGACAGGGGGCGGTGAACAATCAGCCCCAGCATTTT. This codes for CASSRQGAVNNQPQHF.

V is TRBV20-1 and J is TRBJ1-4; D may be TRBD1 (6 bases). CDR1 is DFQATT and CDR2 is SNEGSKA in the germline V gene (reference sequence). The germline V and J ends were trimmed by 4 bases and 8 bases, with 17 bases remaining between them. This CDR3 spans 14 amino acids. Here the CDR3 reads CSAKRGAKGEKLFF. Written as DNA, the CDR3 is TGCAGTGCTAAGAGGGGGGCGAAGGGAGAAAAACTGTTTTTT.

This clonotype has only a few counts. This CDR3 is CASSLWGAGTNQPQHF. CDR3 DNA: TGTGCCAGCAGTTTATGGGGGGCTGGGACCAATCAGCCCCAGCATTTT. The chain links TRBV28 to TRBJ1-5; tentatively, D is TRBD1 (6 bases). CDR3 length: 16 residues. Germline CDR1 reads MDHEN; CDR2 reads SYDVKM. The ends were cut back, 0 bases at V and 3 bases at J, with 12 bases in the middle.

V and J are TRBV7-2 and TRBJ2-5, with D maybe TRBD1 (5 bases). The germline V gene has CDR1 SGHTA and CDR2 FQGNSA. V lost 2 bases and J 1 base, leaving 17 bases between the germline ends. This CDR3 region has 17 residues. For the CDR3, the DNA is TGTGCCAGCAGCTTAAGGGGCGGACCCGACATCCAAGAGACCCAGTACTTC. Translated, it gives CASSLRGGPDIQETQYF. The whole variable domain, filled in from reference TRBV7-2 and TRBJ2-5, reads GAGVSQSPSNKVTEKGKDVELRCDPISGHTALYWYRQSLGQGLEFLIYFQGNSAPDKSGLPSDRFSAERTGGSVSTLTIQRTQQEDSAVYLCASSLRGGPDIQETQYFGPGTRLLVL.

Only a few counts were recorded for this clonotype. The V call is TRBV20-1, the J call TRBJ1-1, with no clear D. The CDR3 is 15 residues long. The germline gives CDR1 DFQATT, CDR2 SNEGSKA (reference sequence). V was shortened by 0 bases and J by 7 bases, with 18 bases between the two germline ends. CDR3 loop: CSARELQDPQNEAFF. The CDR3 nucleotides are TGCAGTGCTAGAGAATTGCAGGACCCACAAAATGAAGCTTTCTTT.

This clonotype was observed a handful of times. This sequence joins TRBV10-3 and TRBJ1-5; TRBD1 aligns across 11 bases. The germline V gene has CDR1 ENHRY and CDR2 SYGVKD. The CDR3 covers 20 residues. The junction had 15 bases not matched to a gene; V was cut back by 3 bases and J by 2 bases. CDR3 bases: TGTGCCATCAGTGATGCATTTGTCGGACAGGGGGCGAGAGGCAATCAGCCCCAGCATTTT. This sequence encodes CAISDAFVGQGARGNQPQHF.

This chain connects TRBV5-4 to TRBJ2-1; the D gene could be TRBD1 or TRBD2 (9 bases each). Germline values: CDR1 SGHNT, CDR2 YYREEE (reference sequence). CDR3 length: 18 residues. The germline V and J ends were trimmed by 0 bases and 5 bases, with 21 bases remaining between them. CDR3 sequence reads: CASSLEAGGTGRNNEQFF. The DNA for the CDR3 is TGTGCCAGCAGCTTGGAGGCGGGGGGGACAGGGAGGAACAATGAGCAGTTCTTC.

The chain combines TRBV12-3 or TRBV12-4 with TRBJ2-7; 8 bases agree with TRBD1. The CDR3 covers 14 residues. With 6 bases clipped from V and 2 bases from J, the junction kept 6 bases outside the gene matches. The CDR3 reads CASRASTGAYEQYF. The CDR3 DNA is TGTGCCAGCAGGGCATCGACAGGGGCCTACGAGCAGTACTTC.

The chain uses TRBV20-1 and TRBJ2-1; D gene uncertain. The CDR3 spans 11 residues. The ends were cut back, 1 base at V and 10 bases at J, with 8 bases in the middle. Germline V gene sequence: CDR1 DFQATT, CDR2 SNEGSKA (reference sequence). CDR3 in DNA: TGCAGTGCTAGAGCGGGTCGGGAGCAGTTCTTC. It yields the protein CSARAGREQFF.

CDR3 nucleotides: TGCAGTGCTAGTAGAGCGGGAGTACTCTACGAGCAGTACTTC. This sequence encodes CSASRAGVLYEQYF. The chain uses TRBV20-1 and TRBJ2-7, with TRBD2 matching 8 bases. V lost 3 bases, J lost 3 bases, and 7 bases stayed unmatched. There are 14 residues in the CDR3. Germline-derived CDR1 and CDR2 are DFQATT and SNEGSKA (reference sequence).

The J gene is TRBJ2-7, the V gene TRBV6-1; 9 nucleotides line up with TRBD2. Germline CDR1 and CDR2: MNHNS and SASEGT. This CDR3 region has 16 residues. With V trimmed by 6 bases and J by 1 base, 10 bases remained unmatched. The CDR3 nucleotides read TGTGCCAGCAGCGCTAAATCTAGCGGGGTTTCCTACGAGCAGTACTTC. Translating gives CASSAKSSGVSYEQYF.

This clonotype has only a few counts. The V call is TRBV27, the J call TRBJ2-7, with 11 bases identical to TRBD2. Germline V gene data show CDR1 as MNHEY and CDR2 as SMNVEV (reference sequence). With 2 bases clipped from V and 3 bases from J, the junction kept 9 bases outside the gene matches. The length of the CDR3 is 17 residues. This chain's CDR3 is CASSLTSGSLIYYEQYF. The CDR3 coding sequence is TGTGCCAGCAGTTTAACTAGCGGGAGCTTGATCTACTACGAGCAGTACTTC.

This clonotype was seen more than once but under ten times. The genes are TRBV7-8 and TRBJ1-3, with TRBD1 matching over 7 bases. Germline assignment: CDR1 SGHVS and CDR2 FQNEAQ. After removal of 3 bases from V and 3 bases from J, the junction contained 11 bases not matched to a gene. The length of the CDR3 is 17 residues. CDR3 residues: CASSFTTTGRDGNTIYF. Here the CDR3 DNA reads TGTGCCAGCAGCTTTACTACGACAGGGCGAGATGGAAACACCATATATTTT.